This passage covers 11 T cell receptor beta chains from one sample sequenced in a study of cytomegalovirus exposure and HLA in healthy donors (dated by TCRdb to the late 2010s). The library came from the immunoSEQ multiplex PCR assay. For the multiplex PCR, a mixture combining 60 forward primers for TCR Vbeta segments and 13 reverse primers for TCR Jbeta segments was used. The source is immuneACCESS, and TCRdb retained only in-frame sequences with V and J called. Part of the clones is not carried over; for the studies checked, unresolved V genes explain less than half of this, and the remainder is unexplained. In all, the sample holds 90,000 to 120,000 clones, and approximately 78% of those were seen once. 1.5% to 2% of the sample comes from the top ten. The sample taken for sequencing was PBMCs. The receptors shown here come from a middle-aged woman in good health and CMV-seronegative.

This clone was counted between two and nine times. The chain combines TRBV6-6 with TRBJ2-7; 9 bases line up with TRBD2. Germline V gene data show CDR1 as MNHNY and CDR2 as SVGAGI (reference sequence). V was pared by 0 bases and J by 4 bases, with 7 bases of the junction left unmatched. This CDR3 region has 16 residues. CDR3 amino acids: CASSYSRAAGGYEQYF. The CDR3 DNA is TGTGCCAGCAGTTACTCGAGGGCGGCGGGAGGGTACGAGCAGTACTTC.

The chain joins TRBV29-1 to TRBJ2-7; 10 bases map to TRBD1. The trim removed 7 bases at V and 7 bases at J, leaving 10 bases unmatched. The germline V gene encodes CDR1 SQVTM and CDR2 ANQGSEA. The CDR3 totals 13 residues. The CDR3 spells CSAMTGGLGEQYF. The CDR3 coding sequence is TGCAGCGCCATGACAGGGGGCCTGGGGGAGCAGTACTTC.

This rearrangement joins TRBV5-1 to TRBJ2-3; 7 positions agree with TRBD1. In germline, CDR1 is SGHRS, CDR2 YFSETQ. This CDR3 has 14 amino acids. Trimming at V came to 0 bases and at J to 4 bases, leaving 2 bases not matched to a gene. Here the CDR3 reads CASSLGGGSDTQYF. The CDR3 DNA is TGCGCCAGCAGCTTGGGAGGGGGCTCAGATACGCAGTATTTT.

The chain has TRBV5-6 and TRBJ2-3; 7 bases are shared with TRBD1. The V and J ends lost 4 bases and 1 base, in that order; junction bases with no gene match: 3. This CDR3 has 14 amino acids. Germline V gives CDR1 SGHDT, CDR2 YYEEEE. The CDR3 is CASSHTGGTDTQYF. The CDR3, as DNA: TGTGCCAGCAGCCATACAGGGGGCACAGATACGCAGTATTTT.

The chain carries TRBV7-2 and TRBJ2-5; TRBD2 aligns across 10 bases. In germline, CDR1 is SGHTA, CDR2 FQGNSA. Trimming removed 7 bases from V and 1 base from J; junction bases left unmatched: 12. The CDR3 is 17 residues long. The CDR3 loop is CASTRGVLAGAQETQYF. The CDR3 DNA reads TGTGCCAGCACGAGAGGGGTTCTAGCGGGAGCCCAAGAGACCCAGTACTTC. Combining the CDR3 with reference TRBV7-2 and TRBJ2-5 gives the whole variable domain GAGVSQSPSNKVTEKGKDVELRCDPISGHTALYWYRQSLGQGLEFLIYFQGNSAPDKSGLPSDRFSAERTGGSVSTLTIQRTQQEDSAVYLCASTRGVLAGAQETQYFGPGTRLLVL.

The V gene is TRBV6-6, the J gene TRBJ2-7; TRBD2 might be the D (6 bases). The ends were cut back, 5 bases at V and 0 bases at J, with 11 bases in the middle. The CDR3 loop spans 14 amino acids. Germline CDR1 MNHNY, CDR2 SVGAGI (reference sequence). The CDR3 protein is CASSPPGASYEQYF. CDR3 DNA sequence: TGTGCCAGCAGTCCTCCGGGAGCCTCCTACGAGCAGTACTTC.

A few counts support this clone. This chain uses TRBV7-9 with TRBJ2-7, with D maybe TRBD1 (5 bases). This CDR3 is 13 amino acids long. Germline V lookup: CDR1 SEHNR, CDR2 FQNEAQ (reference sequence). Trimming stripped 7 bases from V and 4 bases from J, with 14 bases between. The CDR3 reads CASTSQVSYEQYF. CDR3 DNA: TGTGCCAGCACCTCACAGGTATCGTACGAGCAGTACTTC.

The chain uses TRBV14 and TRBJ2-7; 7 bases match TRBD1. From germline, CDR1 is SGHDN and CDR2 FVKESK. V gave up 4 bases and J gave up 6 bases; unmatched junction bases: 6. There are 13 residues in the CDR3. CDR3 loop: CASSPRGPSEQYF. CDR3 DNA sequence: TGTGCCAGCAGCCCTAGGGGGCCCTCCGAGCAGTACTTC. The entire variable domain, with the rest obtained from reference TRBV14 and TRBJ2-7, is as follows: EAGVTQFPSHSVIEKGQTVTLRCDPISGHDNLYWYRRVMGKEIKFLLHFVKESKQDESGMPNNRFLAERTGGTYSTLKVQPAELEDSGVYFCASSPRGPSEQYFGPGTRLTVT.

This rearrangement joins TRBV2 to TRBJ2-1, with 7 bases fitting TRBD2. The germline V gene encodes CDR1 SNHLY and CDR2 FYNNEI. There are 15 residues in the CDR3. V lost 5 bases to trimming and J lost 6 bases; unmatched junction nucleotides: 10. The CDR3 DNA follows: TGTGCCAGCAGTCAAATGGGCGGGAGCGGCAATGAGCAGTTCTTC. This encodes CASSQMGGSGNEQFF.

The chain joins TRBV30 to TRBJ2-3; 9 bases are a match to TRBD2. Germline trimming cut 5 bases from V and 2 bases from J; bases unmatched to any gene: 5. Germline assignment: CDR1 GTSNPN and CDR2 SVGIG (reference sequence). This CDR3 is built from 14 residues. The CDR3 loop reads CAWETSGPTDTQYF. In DNA form, the CDR3 reads TGTGCCTGGGAGACTAGCGGTCCCACAGATACGCAGTATTTT.

V is TRBV14 and J is TRBJ1-5, with D possibly TRBD1 on 5 matching bases. V lost 0 bases and J lost 9, with 18 bases in between. The CDR3 length is 16 residues. The germline V gene encodes CDR1 SGHDN and CDR2 FVKESK. Here the CDR3 reads CASSQDEQQVIGPQHF. Here the CDR3 DNA reads TGTGCCAGCAGCCAAGACGAGCAACAGGTAATCGGGCCCCAGCATTTT.